This T cell receptor (beta chain) was profiled in a study of technical replicates of blood from several donors. CDR1 and CDR2 from the germline V gene are SGHDN and FVKESK. The CDR3 consists of 15 residues. The V segment lost 5 bases and the J segment 5 bases; nucleotides outside the gene matches: 5. Method: immunoSEQ multiplex PCR; TCRdb's copy keeps in-frame clones and lacks some. The sample holds approximately 89,000 clones, around 95% seen once. This TCR was sampled from a human donor in good health. The specimen was T cells isolated from PBMCs. The chain carries TRBV14 and TRBJ1-6; 8 bases fit TRBD1. The CDR3 spells CASSDRGRNNSPLHF. As DNA, the CDR3 is TGTGCCAGCAGCGACAGGGGCAGGAATAATTCACCCCTCCACTTT.